This T cell receptor (beta chain) is drawn from a study of cytomegalovirus exposure and HLA in healthy donors. Study findings and constraints: At a 0.05 false discovery rate, a later analysis found approximately 15,000 TCR beta sequences to be associated with HLA alleles. Within the data, a cluster of highly shared sequence variants was likely a sequencing artifact. It was taken for granted in presence/absence analyses that sequencing depth across donors was roughly uniform. HLA-A and HLA-B allele assignments for most subjects were reportedly predicted accurately using TCR beta sequences.

For this clone: The antigen remains undetermined.

CDR1 is ENHRY and CDR2 is SYGVKD in the germline V gene. V shed 5 bases and J 4 bases; nucleotides not matched to a gene: 6. The CDR3 totals 15 residues. PCR was performed using 60 Vbeta and 13 Jbeta primers. Sequenced by immunoSEQ multiplex PCR; TCRdb stores in-frame clones only, minus some. Of 250,000 to 300,000 clones listed, almost 85% are singletons. The sample taken for sequencing was PBMCs. The clonotype was recovered from a woman in her 40s in good health and CMV-seropositive. This chain joins TRBV10-3 and TRBJ2-2; 8 bases line up with TRBD2. The CDR3 DNA reads as TGTGCCATCAGTAAGACTAGCGAGAGCACCGGGGAGCTGTTTTTT. Its translation is CAISKTSESTGELFF.